The 10 T cell receptor beta chains in this list originate from one sample, sequenced in a study of patients and donors after allogeneic stem cell transplantation. TCRdb re-derived calls from the RT-PCR reads in MiXCR, one entry per CDR3 protein. Among some 87,000 distinct CDR3 sequences listed, 40% to 60% were seen once. The sequencing input was blood, either unsorted or a sorted T cell fraction (not recorded which). These receptors were taken from a human donor who was either an allogeneic HSCT recipient or a stem cell or donor lymphocyte infusion donor (not recorded which). It is not recorded whose cells these are; they may come from a transplant donor.

The J gene is TRBJ2-1, the V gene TRBV4-3; D gene ambiguous. CDR1 is LGHNA, CDR2 YSLEER, per germline. The CDR3 contains 18 residues. Trimming removed 1 base at V and 0 bases at J, with 16 bases between. The CDR3 coding sequence is TGCGCCAGCAGCCAAGTTCGAGATCCCGACGGCTCCTACAATGAGCAGTTCTTC. Amino acids: CASSQVRDPDGSYNEQFF.

The chain is built from TRBV5-6 and TRBJ1-2, with D perhaps TRBD1 (5 bases). CDR3 length equals 15 residues. Trimming stripped 0 bases from V and 4 bases from J, with 13 bases between. CDR1 and CDR2 (germline): SGHDT, YYEEEE. CDR3 residues: CASSLGFTGGYGYTF. CDR3 nucleotide sequence: TGTGCCAGCAGCTTGGGTTTTACAGGTGGCTATGGCTACACCTTC.

CDR3 sequence: CASSPTTGLNGYTF. The CDR3 nucleotides read TGTGCCAGCAGCCCGACAACAGGGTTGAATGGCTACACCTTC. The rearrangement joins TRBV9 to TRBJ1-2; a weak D match, TRBD1 (6 bases). Germline V gene sequence: CDR1 SGDLS, CDR2 YYNGEE. Trimming removed 4 bases from V and 6 bases from J, with 16 bases in between. This CDR3 comprises 14 residues.

This clonotype showed up just a few times. The chain uses TRBV29-1 and TRBJ1-1; D unresolved. Trimming took 7 bases from V and 6 from J, leaving 9 bases between them. The CDR3 totals 10 residues. CDR1 and CDR2 (germline): SQVTM, ANQGSEA. The CDR3 sequence: CSANGAEAFF. In DNA, the CDR3 is TGCAGCGCGAACGGCGCTGAAGCTTTCTTT.

CDR3 residues: CASRGMGGALNYGYTF. Here the CDR3 DNA reads TGTGCCAGCAGGGGGATGGGGGGCGCCCTGAACTATGGCTACACCTTC. V and J are TRBV6-5 and TRBJ1-2, with D perhaps matching TRBD1 (6 bases). The V gene's germline CDR1 is MNHEY and CDR2 SVGAGI. This CDR3 is built from 16 residues. The germline V and J ends were trimmed by 6 bases and 2 bases, with 19 bases remaining between them.

This clonotype has a handful of counts. This sequence joins TRBV6-5 and TRBJ1-2; TRBD1 agrees at 7 bases. CDR1 MNHEY and CDR2 SVGAGI come from the germline V gene. V trimming: 0 bases; J trimming: 4 bases; junction bases outside the gene matches: 2. This CDR3 has 14 residues. The CDR3 DNA is TGTGCCAGCAGTTACTCTGCAGGGGGCTATGGCTACACCTTC. Translated: CASSYSAGGYGYTF.

The chain combines TRBV4-3 with TRBJ1-5; D is ambiguous. The CDR3 sequence is 12 residues long. V gave up 0 bases and J gave up 9 bases, with 6 bases separating them. The V gene's germline CDR1 is LGHNA and CDR2 YSLEER. CDR3 nucleotide sequence: TGCGCCAGCAGCCAAGATAGCGGGCCCCAGCATTTT. Protein: CASSQDSGPQHF.

The chain employs TRBV10-3 and TRBJ1-5; TRBD1 might be the D (5 bases). Trimming stripped 5 bases from V and 1 base from J, with 6 bases between. The CDR3 has 13 amino acids. CDR1 and CDR2 from the germline V gene are ENHRY and SYGVKD. This CDR3 reads CAISRDSNQPQHF. CDR3 sequence (DNA): TGTGCCATCAGTAGGGACAGCAATCAGCCCCAGCATTTT.

J is TRBJ1-1 and V is TRBV6-1; tentatively, D is TRBD1 (5 bases). This CDR3 is 14 amino acids long. V was pared by 7 bases and J by 5 bases, with 17 bases between. In germline, CDR1 is MNHNS, CDR2 SASEGT. As DNA, the CDR3 is TGTGCCAGCACCCCAGACAGACGAGGGACTGAAGCTTTCTTT. It specifies CASTPDRRGTEAFF.

This clonotype was picked up a small number of times. The chain uses TRBV19 and TRBJ1-5; D is undetermined. There are 11 residues in the CDR3. Germline CDR1 and CDR2: LNHDA and SQIVND (reference sequence). Trimming took off 10 bases at V and 9 bases at J, with 13 bases between the two ends. As DNA, the CDR3 is TGTGCCACCGCTGTGGGAGGGCCCCAGCATTTT. This translates into CATAVGGPQHF.